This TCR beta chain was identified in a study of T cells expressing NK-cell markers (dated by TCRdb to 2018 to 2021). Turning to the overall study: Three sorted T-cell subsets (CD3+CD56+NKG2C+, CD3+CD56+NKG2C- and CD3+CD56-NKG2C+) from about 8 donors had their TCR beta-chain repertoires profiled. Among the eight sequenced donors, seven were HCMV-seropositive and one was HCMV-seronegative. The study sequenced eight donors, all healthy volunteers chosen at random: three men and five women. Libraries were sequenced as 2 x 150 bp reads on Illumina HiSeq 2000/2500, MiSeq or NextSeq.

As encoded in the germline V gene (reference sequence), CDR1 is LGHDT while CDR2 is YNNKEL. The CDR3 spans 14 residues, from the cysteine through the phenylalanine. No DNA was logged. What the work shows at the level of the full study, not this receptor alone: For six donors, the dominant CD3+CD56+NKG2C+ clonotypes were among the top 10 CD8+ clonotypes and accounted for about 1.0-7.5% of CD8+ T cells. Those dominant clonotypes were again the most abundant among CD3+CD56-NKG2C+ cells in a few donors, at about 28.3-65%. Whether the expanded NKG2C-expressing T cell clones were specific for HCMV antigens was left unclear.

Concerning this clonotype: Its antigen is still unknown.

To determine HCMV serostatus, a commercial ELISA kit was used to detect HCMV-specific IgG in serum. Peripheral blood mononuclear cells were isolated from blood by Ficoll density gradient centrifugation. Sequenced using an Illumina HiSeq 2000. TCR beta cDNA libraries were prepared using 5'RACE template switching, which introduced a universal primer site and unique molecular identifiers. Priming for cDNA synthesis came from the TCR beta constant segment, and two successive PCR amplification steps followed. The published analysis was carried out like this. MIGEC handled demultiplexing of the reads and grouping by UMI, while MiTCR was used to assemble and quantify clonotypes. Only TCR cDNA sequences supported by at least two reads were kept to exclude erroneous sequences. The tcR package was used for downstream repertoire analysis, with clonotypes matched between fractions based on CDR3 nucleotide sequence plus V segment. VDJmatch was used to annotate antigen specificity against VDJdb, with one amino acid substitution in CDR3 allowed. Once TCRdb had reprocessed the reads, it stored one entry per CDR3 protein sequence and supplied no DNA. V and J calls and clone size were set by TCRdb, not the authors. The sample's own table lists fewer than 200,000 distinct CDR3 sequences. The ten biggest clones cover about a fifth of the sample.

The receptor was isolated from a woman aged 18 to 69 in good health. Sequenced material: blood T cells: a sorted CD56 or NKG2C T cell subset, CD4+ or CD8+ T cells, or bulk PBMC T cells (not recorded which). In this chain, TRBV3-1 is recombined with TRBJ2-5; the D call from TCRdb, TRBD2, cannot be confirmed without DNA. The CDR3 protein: CASSLTSGPETQYF.